This T cell receptor (beta chain) was observed in a study of CD8+ T cells in alopecia areata. Investigators isolated RNA and reverse transcribed it into cDNA to act as the sequencing template. Here immunoSEQ multiplex PCR was the method, and the copy in TCRdb shows in-frame clones only, minus some. The data contain around 98,000 clones, over 40% of them seen just once; the ten biggest clones take up around 0.8%. A single count supports this clone. The CDR3 is 13 amino acids. V was clipped by 8 bases and J by 6 bases; unmatched bases: 10. Germline V gene data show CDR1 as GTSNPN and CDR2 as SVGIG (reference sequence).

Material for sequencing was CD4+ T cells sorted from blood. V is TRBV30 and J is TRBJ1-2; 9 nucleotides agree with TRBD1. This sequence originates from a human donor with alopecia areata. CDR3 sequence reads: CASQYGTGNGYTF. CDR3 sequence (DNA): TGTGCCAGCCAATATGGGACAGGGAATGGCTACACCTTC.